Following are 10 T cell receptor beta chains from one sample sequenced in a study of T cells in Graves' hyperthyroidism and ophthalmopathy. Amplified TCR beta CDR3 regions derived from RNA transcripts. First-round RT-PCR targeting the TCR CDR3 was performed with the HTBI primer set. MiXCR, applied by TCRdb to the multiplex PCR reads, yields one record per CDR3 protein. The table has hundreds of thousands of distinct CDR3 sequences, less than 25% seen once. The sample consisted of blood. Every receptor here comes from a woman under 40 with Graves' ophthalmopathy.

This clonotype was detected ten times or more. The chain combines TRBV28 with TRBJ2-7; D call uncertain. The CDR3 loop spans 11 amino acids. Germline loops: CDR1 MDHEN, CDR2 SYDVKM. Trimming cost V 10 bases and J 6 bases, with 13 bases left between them. CDR3 residues: CATNNLAEQYF. CDR3 in DNA: TGTGCCACCAACAACCTTGCCGAGCAGTACTTC. Full variable domain (missing parts from reference TRBV28 and TRBJ2-7): DVKVTQSSRYLVKRTGEKVFLECVQDMDHENMFWYRQDPGLGLRLIYFSYDVKMKEKGDIPEGYSVSREKKERFSLILESASTNQTSMYLCATNNLAEQYFGPGTRLTVT.

This clonotype was seen many times. The chain employs TRBV18 and TRBJ1-1, with D hard to call. The CDR3 runs to 13 residues. Germline V lookup: CDR1 KGHSH, CDR2 LQKENI. Trimming shortened V by 3 bases and J by 1 base, and 6 bases separated the two germline ends. CDR3 loop: CASSPAANTEAFF. Written as DNA, the CDR3 is TGTGCCAGCTCACCTGCGGCGAACACTGAAGCTTTCTTT.

CDR3 in amino acids: CASSVRVGEQYF. The DNA of the CDR3 is TGTGCCAGCAGTGTTAGGGTTGGGGAGCAGTACTTC. The genes are TRBV6-1 and TRBJ2-7; D is ambiguous. This CDR3 has 12 residues. Germline CDR1 and CDR2: MNHNS and SASEGT. The V end was cut by 4 bases, the J end by 7 bases, with 11 bases between.

This clonotype was counted only a few times. This chain uses TRBV12-3 or TRBV12-4 with TRBJ2-5, with D perhaps matching TRBD1 or TRBD2 (5 bases each). V was clipped by 3 bases and J by 4 bases, with 9 bases between them. The CDR3 is 13 amino acids. Here the CDR3 reads CASSFEGTETQYF. CDR3 nucleotide sequence: TGTGCCAGCAGTTTCGAGGGGACAGAGACCCAGTACTTC.

This clonotype was picked up a small number of times. CDR3 protein: CASIRSGGNDEQYF. In nucleotides, the CDR3 is TGTGCCAGCATTCGAAGCGGGGGGAACGACGAGCAGTACTTC. The chain recombines TRBV6-2 or TRBV6-3 with TRBJ2-7; 9 positions match TRBD2. Losses at the gene ends were 7 bases for V and 5 bases for J; bases not matched to a gene: 9. CDR1 and CDR2 from the germline V gene are MNHEY and SVGEGT. CDR3 length: 14 amino acids.

This clonotype was seen many times. The chain is built from TRBV6-1 and TRBJ1-1, with 7 positions matching TRBD1. The CDR3 sequence is 15 residues long. Germline V gene sequence: CDR1 MNHNS, CDR2 SASEGT. V gave up 6 bases and J gave up 3 bases; unmatched junction bases: 10. The chain's CDR3 is CASSWDSRGDTEAFF. The CDR3 region has the DNA TGTGCCAGCAGCTGGGACAGTAGGGGAGACACTGAAGCTTTCTTT.

This clonotype was seen at least ten times. V is TRBV10-3 and J is TRBJ2-7, with 10 bases fitting TRBD1. V gave up 8 bases and J gave up 5 bases; unmatched junction bases: 9. Germline CDR1 ENHRY, CDR2 SYGVKD. The CDR3 is 14 residues long. As DNA, the CDR3 is TGTGCCATCGCTGGGGGGGACAGGGGAAACGAGCAGTACTTC. Its translation is CAIAGGDRGNEQYF.

This clonotype was counted many times. The chain couples TRBV10-3 to TRBJ1-2; D is unresolved. Germline lookup yields CDR1 ENHRY and CDR2 SYGVKD. V lost 6 bases to trimming and J lost 5 bases, with 13 bases between them. The CDR3 spans 13 residues. The CDR3 spells CAISQPRNYGYTF. The CDR3 region has the DNA TGTGCCATCAGCCAACCCCGGAATTATGGCTACACCTTC.

This clonotype occurred many times. This rearrangement joins TRBV28 to TRBJ2-2, with D perhaps TRBD2 (6 bases). From germline, CDR1 is MDHEN and CDR2 SYDVKM. There are 16 residues in the CDR3. V lost 6 bases and J lost 1, with 15 bases in between. CDR3 nucleotides: TGTGCCAGCAGCCCCTCGGGGACTTTGAACACCGGGGAGCTGTTTTTT. It translates to CASSPSGTLNTGELFF.

This clonotype was observed many times. This chain uses TRBV7-9 with TRBJ1-1; D gene uncertain. Trimming left V 0 bases short and J 6 bases short, with 8 bases between. Germline V gene data show CDR1 as SEHNR and CDR2 as FQNEAQ (reference sequence). The CDR3 contains 13 residues. The CDR3 DNA follows: TGTGCCAGCAGCTTAGCTGTCCCACCTGAAGCTTTCTTT. This codes for CASSLAVPPEAFF.